The rows below give T cell receptor beta chains drawn from one sample of a study of T-cell memory formation after mild COVID-19. TCRdb independently ran MiXCR on the 5' RACE reads; one entry per CDR3 protein. The data hold some 450,000 distinct CDR3 sequences, with about 20% observed a single time. Sequencing was performed on PBMCs or a T cell subset sorted from them (not recorded which). The receptors stem from an adult woman who had mild COVID-19 (a few samples of this study predate the infection). Cell type and time point are not known. The CDR3 runs from the conserved cysteine through the conserved F or W. Fields, in order: D gene, V gene, J gene, clone size, CDR3 protein, CDR3 DNA. D genes are given only for firm matches. Not all rows give a size; the values are once, few, many and, for expanded clones, a class.

D: .
V: TRBV4-2
J: TRBJ1-4
size: few
CDR3: CASSQDRASREKLFF
DNA: TGTGCCAGCAGCCAAGACAGGGCCTCTAGGGAAAAACTGTTTTTT

D: TRBD1
V: TRBV6-1
J: TRBJ2-7
size: .
CDR3: CAGGQDYEQYF
DNA: TGTGCCGGCGGACAGGACTACGAGCAGTACTTC

D: TRBD2
V: TRBV7-3
J: TRBJ2-2
size: few
CDR3: CASSLNAGANTGELFF
DNA: TGTGCCAGCAGCTTAAACGCGGGGGCGAACACCGGGGAGCTGTTTTTT

D: TRBD1
V: TRBV5-1
J: TRBJ2-1
size: many
CDR3: CASSLPGQGMRAQYNEQFF
DNA: TGCGCCAGCAGCTTACCGGGACAGGGGATGAGGGCCCAATACAATGAGCAGTTCTTC

D: .
V: TRBV5-1
J: TRBJ1-2
size: once
CDR3: CASSLRDLNYGYTF
DNA: TGCGCCAGCAGCTTAAGAGATCTGAACTATGGCTACACCTTC

D: .
V: TRBV21-1
J: TRBJ2-7
size: .
CDR3: CASSPLAGAVPRLYEQYF
DNA: TGTGCCAGCAGTCCCCTCGCAGGGGCGGTCCCGCGCCTCTACGAGCAGTACTTC

D: .
V: TRBV9
J: TRBJ2-3
size: few
CDR3: CASSVGPGVGTDTQYF
DNA: TGTGCCAGCAGCGTAGGTCCGGGAGTGGGCACAGATACGCAGTATTTT

D: TRBD1
V: TRBV10-3
J: TRBJ2-5
size: few
CDR3: CAISTGDRETQYF
DNA: TGTGCCATCAGCACAGGGGATCGCGAGACCCAGTACTTC

D: .
V: TRBV7-9
J: TRBJ1-1
size: .
CDR3: CASSFTVTEAFF
DNA: TGTGCCAGCAGCTTTACAGTTACTGAAGCTTTCTTT

D: .
V: TRBV30
J: TRBJ1-2
size: few
CDR3: CAWTPGAGFGGYTF
DNA: TGTGCCTGGACGCCCGGGGCCGGGTTCGGTGGCTACACCTTC

D: .
V: TRBV29-1
J: TRBJ1-1
size: few
CDR3: CSVANQGNTEAFF
DNA: TGCAGCGTTGCAAACCAGGGGAACACTGAAGCTTTCTTT

D: .
V: TRBV4-1
J: TRBJ1-5
size: few
CDR3: CASSRSQGIEQQPQHF
DNA: TGCGCCAGCAGTCGATCGCAGGGGATCGAACAGCAGCCCCAGCATTTT

D: .
V: TRBV3-1
J: TRBJ2-5
size: few
CDR3: CASSQRAETQYF
DNA: TGTGCCAGCAGCCAGAGAGCGGAGACCCAGTACTTC

D: .
V: TRBV7-6
J: TRBJ2-7
size: few
CDR3: CASSLVGVSNEQYF
DNA: TGTGCCAGCAGCTTAGTCGGGGTGTCGAACGAGCAGTACTTC

D: .
V: TRBV7-2
J: TRBJ2-6
size: many
CDR3: CASSLTSGANVLTF
DNA: TGTGCCAGCAGCTTAACCTCTGGGGCCAACGTCCTGACTTTC

D: .
V: TRBV6-6
J: TRBJ2-5
size: few
CDR3: CASSYSPWGDGYQETQYF
DNA: TGTGCCAGCAGTTACTCACCCTGGGGGGATGGGTACCAAGAGACCCAGTACTTC

D: TRBD2
V: TRBV5-1
J: TRBJ2-5
size: few
CDR3: CASSLWSSGTQETQYF
DNA: TGCGCCAGCAGCTTGTGGTCTAGCGGGACCCAAGAGACCCAGTACTTC

D: .
V: TRBV19
J: TRBJ1-4
size: many
CDR3: CASSMIGATNEKLFF
DNA: TGTGCCAGTAGTATGATTGGGGCAACTAATGAAAAACTGTTTTTT

D: .
V: TRBV9
J: TRBJ1-1
size: few
CDR3: CASEGGESTEAFF
DNA: TGTGCCTCGGAGGGTGGGGAATCCACTGAAGCTTTCTTT

D: .
V: TRBV6-5
J: TRBJ1-3
size: few
CDR3: CASSYSGPRSGNTIYF
DNA: TGTGCCAGCAGTTACTCTGGGCCGCGCTCTGGAAACACCATATATTTT

D: .
V: TRBV5-1
J: TRBJ1-5
size: many
CDR3: CASSLGGINQPQHF
DNA: TGCGCCAGCAGCTTAGGAGGGATCAATCAGCCCCAGCATTTT

D: .
V: TRBV6-5
J: TRBJ1-1
size: .
CDR3: CASSYAIRVWNTEAFF
DNA: TGTGCCAGCAGTTACGCGATCCGGGTCTGGAACACTGAAGCTTTCTTT

D: TRBD2
V: TRBV15
J: TRBJ2-5
size: .
CDR3: CATSKTGLAGGPWETQYF
DNA: TGTGCCACCAGCAAAACCGGACTAGCGGGGGGCCCTTGGGAGACCCAGTACTTC

D: .
V: TRBV25-1
J: TRBJ2-7
size: few
CDR3: CASSESAAYEQYF
DNA: TGTGCCAGCAGTGAATCAGCAGCCTACGAGCAGTACTTC

D: TRBD2
V: TRBV19
J: TRBJ2-1
size: .
CDR3: CATGTSGHYNEQFF
DNA: TGTGCCACCGGGACTAGCGGGCACTACAATGAGCAGTTCTTC

D: TRBD2
V: TRBV19
J: TRBJ2-3
size: .
CDR3: CASSTGGRSTDTQYF
DNA: TGTGCCAGTAGCACGGGGGGTAGAAGCACAGATACGCAGTATTTT

D: TRBD1
V: TRBV7-9
J: TRBJ2-5
size: .
CDR3: CASSLVGQGRETQYF
DNA: TGTGCCAGCAGCTTAGTGGGACAGGGGAGAGAGACCCAGTACTTC

D: .
V: TRBV15
J: TRBJ1-1
size: few
CDR3: CATSTAGHLNTEAFF
DNA: TGTGCCACCAGCACTGCGGGACACCTGAACACTGAAGCTTTCTTT

D: .
V: TRBV29-1
J: TRBJ2-7
size: .
CDR3: CSVKWGPSYEQYF
DNA: TGCAGCGTCAAGTGGGGGCCATCCTACGAGCAGTACTTC

D: .
V: TRBV7-9
J: TRBJ2-3
size: .
CDR3: CASSLARARGADTQYF
DNA: TGTGCCAGCAGCTTAGCGCGCGCCAGGGGCGCAGATACGCAGTATTTT

D: TRBD2
V: TRBV24-1
J: TRBJ2-2
size: few
CDR3: CATSDLPRLAGGGELFF
DNA: TGTGCCACCAGTGATTTGCCCCGGCTAGCGGGGGGCGGGGAGCTGTTTTTT

D: .
V: TRBV27
J: TRBJ2-3
size: .
CDR3: CASRGADTQYF
DNA: TGTGCCAGCAGGGGGGCAGATACGCAGTATTTT

D: TRBD2
V: TRBV7-3
J: TRBJ2-1
size: .
CDR3: CASSLIGLAGGNEQFF
DNA: TGTGCCAGCAGCTTAATTGGACTAGCGGGGGGCAATGAGCAGTTCTTC

D: .
V: TRBV7-2
J: TRBJ2-5
size: few
CDR3: CASSSRALRETQYF
DNA: TGTGCCAGCAGCTCCCGGGCCCTCCGGGAGACCCAGTACTTC

D: .
V: TRBV4-2
J: TRBJ2-1
size: few
CDR3: CASRQMLVEHNEQFF
DNA: TGTGCCAGCAGGCAGATGCTAGTGGAGCACAATGAGCAGTTCTTC

D: TRBD2
V: TRBV20-1
J: TRBJ2-1
size: few
CDR3: CSARDIKGLAGTGSYNEQFF
DNA: TGCAGTGCTAGAGATATTAAAGGACTAGCGGGAACAGGTTCTTACAATGAGCAGTTCTTC

D: .
V: TRBV27
J: TRBJ1-3
size: many
CDR3: CASRPLRDTSGNTIYF
DNA: TGTGCCAGCAGGCCTCTCCGGGACACCTCTGGAAACACCATATATTTT

D: .
V: TRBV5-5
J: TRBJ2-5
size: .
CDR3: CASTEGGRETQYF
DNA: TGTGCCAGCACCGAGGGGGGAAGAGAGACCCAGTACTTC

D: .
V: TRBV6-4
J: TRBJ1-1
size: few
CDR3: CASSDSYGKNTEAFF
DNA: TGTGCCAGCAGTGACAGTTATGGGAAGAACACTGAAGCTTTCTTT

D: .
V: TRBV9
J: TRBJ2-7
size: .
CDR3: CASSVGSQGGIYEQYF
DNA: TGTGCCAGCAGCGTGGGCAGTCAGGGGGGAATCTACGAGCAGTACTTC

D: TRBD1
V: TRBV3-1
J: TRBJ2-7
size: .
CDR3: CASSQDTGAAYEQYF
DNA: TGTGCCAGCAGCCAAGACACAGGGGCAGCCTACGAGCAGTACTTC

D: .
V: TRBV6-5
J: TRBJ2-7
size: .
CDR3: CASSIGQNYEQYF
DNA: TGTGCCAGCTCGATTGGGCAAAACTACGAGCAGTACTTC

D: TRBD2
V: TRBV7-2
J: TRBJ2-7
size: .
CDR3: CASSSGRASGLYEQYF
DNA: TGTGCCAGCAGCTCAGGTAGGGCTAGCGGCCTATACGAGCAGTACTTC

D: .
V: TRBV5-1
J: TRBJ1-4
size: many
CDR3: CASRQKLGGATNEKLFF
DNA: TGCGCCAGCCGCCAAAAGCTTGGTGGGGCAACTAATGAAAAACTGTTTTTT

D: .
V: TRBV6-1
J: TRBJ1-2
size: .
CDR3: CASSERPGYNYGYTF
DNA: TGTGCCAGCAGTGAACGTCCGGGCTATAACTATGGCTACACCTTC

D: .
V: TRBV30
J: TRBJ1-1
size: .
CDR3: CAWQNRVSEAFF
DNA: TGTGCCTGGCAAAACAGGGTATCTGAAGCTTTCTTT

D: .
V: TRBV11-3
J: TRBJ1-2
size: .
CDR3: CASSSDNGYTF
DNA: TGTGCCAGCAGCTCGGACAACGGCTACACCTTC

D: TRBD1
V: TRBV29-1
J: TRBJ2-7
size: few
CDR3: CSVEGRTGSSYEQYF
DNA: TGCAGCGTTGAAGGTCGGACAGGGAGCTCCTACGAGCAGTACTTC

D: .
V: TRBV7-2
J: TRBJ2-3
size: .
CDR3: CASSRGFTDTQYF
DNA: TGTGCCAGCAGCAGGGGATTCACAGATACGCAGTATTTT

D: .
V: TRBV5-1
J: TRBJ1-1
size: few
CDR3: CASSPWPKGAREAFF
DNA: TGCGCCAGCAGCCCGTGGCCGAAGGGAGCCCGAGAGGCTTTCTTT

D: TRBD1
V: TRBV5-1
J: TRBJ2-7
size: few
CDR3: CASSLGQGRAEQYF
DNA: TGCGCCAGCAGCCTGGGACAGGGGAGAGCCGAGCAGTACTTC

D: .
V: TRBV5-6
J: TRBJ2-3
size: once
CDR3: CASSPWGRSQYF
DNA: TGTGCCAGCAGCCCCTGGGGCAGGTCGCAGTATTTT